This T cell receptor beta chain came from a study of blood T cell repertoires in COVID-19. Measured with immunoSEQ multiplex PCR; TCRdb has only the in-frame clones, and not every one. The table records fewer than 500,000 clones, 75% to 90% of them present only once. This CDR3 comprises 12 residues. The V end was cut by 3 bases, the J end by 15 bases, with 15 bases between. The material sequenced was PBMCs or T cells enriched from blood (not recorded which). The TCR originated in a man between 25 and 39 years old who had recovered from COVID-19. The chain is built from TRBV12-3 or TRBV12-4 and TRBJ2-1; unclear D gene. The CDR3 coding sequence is TGTGCCAGCAGTTTGAGTAGCCTGCCTTCGTTCTTC. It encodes CASSLSSLPSFF.